This T cell receptor beta chain was sequenced in a study of human T cells and chemical hapten exposure. General observations from the study: Relative to controls, expanded TCRs formed significantly more large CDR3 similarity clusters.

The sample's time point: pre-sensitization, week 0. The sample's treatment: therapeutic diphenylcyclopropenone sensitization with weekly scalp DPC. The CDR3 length is 12 residues. Trimming removed 5 bases from V and 1 base from J, with 5 bases in between. The study's library attached unique molecular identifiers to single cDNA molecules. TCRdb reprocessed the RACE reads via MiXCR and lists one record per CDR3 protein. Of around 300,000 distinct CDR3 sequences listed, about 7.7% are singletons. In this sample, this clonotype turned up many times. As yet, its antigen is unknown. The chain recombines TRBV12-3 or TRBV12-4 with TRBJ1-2; D unclear. Source: whole blood, taken in connection with sensitization to the hapten diphenylcyclopropenone (DPC). The source is a man aged 18 to 29 with alopecia areata. Some clones in this sample may be carry-over from other donors' samples. This CDR3 is CASSLNNYGYTF. DNA for the CDR3: TGTGCCAGCAGTCTGAATAACTATGGCTACACCTTC.